This TCR beta chain was recovered during a study of CD8 T cells in ankylosing spondylitis. Overall study results and limits: Disease-linked clones reportedly showed significant enrichment in matched ankylosing spondylitis synovial fluid. Disease-linked clones had a CD8+ phenotype and relatively low frequency in peripheral blood. Apparently characteristic of ankylosing spondylitis blood was a TCR beta motif (eight highly homologous variants). Previous work reported some of these motif variants in the synovial fluid and blood of reactive arthritis.

Trimming took off 0 bases at V and 5 bases at J, with 10 bases between the two ends. Germline assignment: CDR1 LNHNV and CDR2 YYDKDF (reference sequence). The CDR3 covers 15 residues. A few counts support this clonotype. As yet, its antigen is unknown. Quantitative barcoded 5'-RACE was used to prepare TCR beta libraries. TCRdb re-called the 5' RACE reads through MiXCR, storing one row per CDR3 protein. Among some 840,000 distinct CDR3 sequences listed, 12% were seen once. Sequencing was carried out using blood, either unsorted or a sorted T cell fraction (not recorded which). This sequence joins TRBV15 and TRBJ2-2; the D is unclear. The source is a male donor with ankylosing spondylitis. The CDR3 sequence: CATSRDQVGTGELFF. The DNA for the CDR3 is TGTGCCACCAGCAGAGATCAAGTAGGGACCGGGGAGCTGTTTTTT. Complete variable domain (other parts from reference TRBV15 and TRBJ2-2): DAMVIQNPRYQVTQFGKPVTLSCSQTLNHNVMYWYQQKSSQAPKLLFHYYDKDFNNEADTPDNFQSRRPNTSFCFLDIRSPGLGDTAMYLCATSRDQVGTGELFFGEGSRLTVL.